Listed below are T cell receptor beta chains from one sample, sequenced in a study of cytomegalovirus exposure and HLA in healthy donors. The method was immunoSEQ multiplex PCR; TCRdb's version includes in-frame clones alone and lacks a portion of them. The data hold 150,000 or so clones, with around 79% observed a single time. The source material was PBMCs. Receptors originate from a man younger than 35 in good health and CMV-seronegative. CDR3s include the opening cysteine and the closing phenylalanine or tryptophan. Fields, in order: D gene, J gene, clone size, V gene, CDR3 DNA, CDR3 protein. D genes are given only for firm matches. Size values are once, few and many counts, or a class for expanded clones, and some rows have none.

- | TRBJ2-7 | - | TRBV4-3 | TGCGCCAGCAGCCAAGACCAAGTTCCAAACCGGTACGAGCAGTACTTC | CASSQDQVPNRYEQYF
- | TRBJ1-1 | - | TRBV27 | TGTGCCAGCAGTTTATCGGGGGACATCGGTACTGAAGCTTTCTTT | CASSLSGDIGTEAFF
TRBD1 | TRBJ1-5 | - | TRBV28 | TGTGCCAGCAGTTACCGGGACAGGGGCCTTGGGACATATAGCAATCAGCCCCAGCATTTT | CASSYRDRGLGTYSNQPQHF
TRBD1 | TRBJ1-4 | - | TRBV25-1 | TGTGCCAGCAGTGTACCGACTGTGACAGGGAATGAAAAACTGTTTTTT | CASSVPTVTGNEKLFF
TRBD2 | TRBJ2-3 | - | TRBV7-9 | TGTGCCAGCAGCTTATGGCTTAGCGGGGGGGGCACAGATACGCAGTATTTT | CASSLWLSGGGTDTQYF
- | TRBJ1-2 | - | TRBV11-1 | TGTGCCAGCAGCTTTAAAGCCTTAGAGAATGGCTACACCTTC | CASSFKALENGYTF
TRBD2 | TRBJ2-7 | - | TRBV2 | TGTGCCAGCGGTACGGCGGGGGGGGCCTACGAGCAGTACTTC | CASGTAGGAYEQYF
- | TRBJ1-4 | - | TRBV4-3 | TGCGCCAGCAGCCAAGGGGGAGGGTCGTTCGAAAAACTGTTTTTT | CASSQGGGSFEKLFF
- | TRBJ2-1 | - | TRBV7-2 | TGTGCCAGCAGCTTAGGATGGGAGATCGCCTACAATGAGCAGTTCTTC | CASSLGWEIAYNEQFF
TRBD1 | TRBJ1-2 | - | TRBV10-1 | TGCGCCAGCAGTGATCGGTCAGGGGGCAAAGGCTACACCTTC | CASSDRSGGKGYTF
- | TRBJ2-6 | - | TRBV19 | TGTGCCAGTATTGGTCATGAGATCTCTGGGGCCAACGGCCTGACTTTC | CASIGHEISGANGLTF
TRBD1 | TRBJ1-2 | - | TRBV28 | TGTGCCAGCAGTTTTCGTAGGACAGGGAATGGCTACACCTTC | CASSFRRTGNGYTF
TRBD1 | TRBJ2-5 | - | TRBV13 | TGTGCCAGCAGCCCCGGACAGGGGGCGTGGGAGACCCAGTACTTC | CASSPGQGAWETQYF
TRBD1 | TRBJ1-1 | - | TRBV7-8 | TGTGCCAGCAGCCTAGTAGCGGGACAGGGGAACACTGAAGCTTTCTTT | CASSLVAGQGNTEAFF
TRBD1 | TRBJ1-1 | - | TRBV6-5 | TGTGCCAGCAGTTCGACAGGGCCCACTGAAGCTTTCTTT | CASSSTGPTEAFF
TRBD1 | TRBJ2-7 | once | TRBV4-1 | TGCGCCAGCAGCCAAAGGGGACAGGGTTCGTACGAGCAGTACTTC | CASSQRGQGSYEQYF
TRBD1 | TRBJ2-7 | - | TRBV30 | TGTGCCTGGGGACAGGGGAAAGTCTACGAGCAGTACTTC | CAWGQGKVYEQYF
TRBD2 | TRBJ2-5 | - | TRBV7-7 | TGTGCCAGCAGCGTCGGGACTAGCAGGGAGACCCAGTACTTC | CASSVGTSRETQYF
- | TRBJ1-2 | - | TRBV6-5 | TGTGCCAGCAGTTACTCGACTATCGGGGGCTACACCTTC | CASSYSTIGGYTF
TRBD2 | TRBJ2-3 | - | TRBV9 | TGTGCCAGCAGCGCCCGGGACTACACAGATACGCAGTATTTT | CASSARDYTDTQYF
- | TRBJ1-5 | - | TRBV28 | TGTGCCAGCAGTCCCGGTCACAGCAATCAGCCCCAGCATTTT | CASSPGHSNQPQHF
- | TRBJ1-2 | once | TRBV9 | TGTGCCAGCAGCGTAGCCGGGAGCCCACACTATGGCTACACCTTC | CASSVAGSPHYGYTF
- | TRBJ1-2 | once | TRBV10-3 | TGTGCCATCAGCACAGGGTCACCCTCCTATGGCTACACCTTC | CAISTGSPSYGYTF
- | TRBJ1-1 | - | TRBV9 | TGTGCCAGCAGCGTAGGGCCCCAGAACACTGAAGCTTTCTTT | CASSVGPQNTEAFF
TRBD2 | TRBJ2-5 | - | TRBV28 | TGTGCCAGCGGGGGACTAGGACAAGAGACCCAGTACTTC | CASGGLGQETQYF
TRBD1 | TRBJ2-6 | once | TRBV2 | TGTGCCAGCAGCCAACAGGGGTCCGACTCTGGGGCCAACGGCCTGACTTTC | CASSQQGSDSGANGLTF
- | TRBJ2-1 | few | TRBV29-1 | TGCAGCCCCCGACTTTTAGCGCGGAATGAGCAGTTCTTC | CSPRLLARNEQFF
- | TRBJ1-1 | - | TRBV5-6 | TGTGCCAGCAGCTTGGGGGCGTCGGGGTTGGGCACTGAAGCTTTCTTT | CASSLGASGLGTEAFF
- | TRBJ1-1 | once | TRBV11-2 | TGTGCCAGCAGCTTAGACTGGGGCGCTGAAGCTTTCTTT | CASSLDWGAEAFF
- | TRBJ2-2 | - | TRBV29-1 | TGCAGCGTTGAGCCAGAGAACACCGGGGAGCTGTTTTTT | CSVEPENTGELFF
- | TRBJ1-1 | few | TRBV2 | TGTGCCAGCAGTCAGACAGTGAACACTGAAGCTTTCTTT | CASSQTVNTEAFF
- | TRBJ1-2 | - | TRBV6-6 | TGTGCCAGCAGGGTCCGAGGACAGACATTTAACTATGGCTACACCTTC | CASRVRGQTFNYGYTF
TRBD2 | TRBJ2-3 | - | TRBV4-2 | TGTGCCAGCAGGCCTCGACTAGCGGGGGGGCATACAGATACGCAGTATTTT | CASRPRLAGGHTDTQYF
TRBD1 | TRBJ2-1 | - | TRBV10-1 | TGCGCCAGCAGCCCGACAGGGTATGAGCAGTTCTTC | CASSPTGYEQFF
TRBD1 | TRBJ2-5 | - | TRBV7-8 | TGTGCCAGCGCTGGGACAGACCAAGAGACCCAGTACTTC | CASAGTDQETQYF
TRBD2 | TRBJ2-5 | - | TRBV2 | TGTGCCAGCACCACTAGCGGAGAGACCCAGTACTTC | CASTTSGETQYF
- | TRBJ1-1 | - | TRBV5-1 | TGCGCCAGCAGCTTGGGTGACAGGAGCCCTGAAGCTTTCTTT | CASSLGDRSPEAFF
- | TRBJ2-2 | - | TRBV5-1 | TGCGCCAGCAGCTGGACAGACCCGAACACCGGGGAGCTGTTTTTT | CASSWTDPNTGELFF
- | TRBJ1-1 | - | TRBV10-2 | TGCGCCAGCAGCCTGCACCTAACACAGGCTGAAGCTTTCTTT | CASSLHLTQAEAFF
TRBD1 | TRBJ1-1 | - | TRBV10-1 | TGCGCCAGCAGTGAGTCTCCCGGGCCGGGACAGGGGGCCACTGAAGCTTTCTTT | CASSESPGPGQGATEAFF
TRBD1 | TRBJ1-1 | - | TRBV27 | TGTGCCAGCAGTGAAATCGACAGGGGGCGGCCCAACACTGAAGCTTTCTTT | CASSEIDRGRPNTEAFF
- | TRBJ1-1 | few | TRBV5-6 | TGTGCCAGCAGCTTAGATGGGAGTCCGGGCACTGAAGCTTTCTTT | CASSLDGSPGTEAFF
- | TRBJ1-1 | few | TRBV7-9 | TGTGCCAGCAGCCGGACACAGGGAGAGACTGAAGCTTTCTTT | CASSRTQGETEAFF
- | TRBJ1-3 | few | TRBV10-2 | TGCGCCAGCCTACAGTCTGGAAACACCATATATTTT | CASLQSGNTIYF
TRBD1 | TRBJ1-1 | - | TRBV19 | TGTGCCAGTAGTCCCTCTTACACAGGGGGGAACACTGAAGCTTTCTTT | CASSPSYTGGNTEAFF
TRBD2 | TRBJ2-5 | - | TRBV7-2 | TGTGCCAGCAGCTTGGGACTAGCGGGGGGTCAGGAGACCCAGTACTTC | CASSLGLAGGQETQYF
TRBD2 | TRBJ2-1 | - | TRBV6-4 | TGTGCCAGCAGTGCCGGGACTAACAATGAGCAGTTCTTC | CASSAGTNNEQFF
- | TRBJ1-6 | - | TRBV6-5 | TGTGCCAGCAGGACCCTCGGGAATTCACCCCTCCACTTT | CASRTLGNSPLHF
TRBD1 | TRBJ2-7 | - | TRBV7-2 | TGTGCCAGCAGCTCGGGGCAGGGGGCCTACGAGCAGTACTTC | CASSSGQGAYEQYF
- | TRBJ1-2 | few | TRBV18 | TGTGCCAGCTCACCCCCCTCAGGGCATGGCTACACCTTC | CASSPPSGHGYTF
TRBD1 | TRBJ1-2 | once | TRBV30 | TGTGCCTGGAGTGTAACAGGGGGGGCCTCTAGAGGCTACACCTTC | CAWSVTGGASRGYTF
- | TRBJ1-5 | few | TRBV6-5 | TGTGCCAGCAGTTGGAGGGGTGGCAATCAGCCCCAGCATTTT | CASSWRGGNQPQHF
- | TRBJ1-3 | - | TRBV27 | TGTGCCAGCAGCCTCAACAGGGCGGGAAACACCATATATTTT | CASSLNRAGNTIYF
TRBD1 | TRBJ1-1 | - | TRBV15 | TGTGCCACCAGCAGAGACCAGGGGGCCGCTGAAGCTTTCTTT | CATSRDQGAAEAFF
- | TRBJ1-1 | - | TRBV30 | TGTGCCTGGAGTGTATTGATTACAAGAAGCACTGAAGCTTTCTTT | CAWSVLITRSTEAFF
- | TRBJ2-7 | - | TRBV5-6 | TGTGCCAGCAGCTTAGGAACAGGGATCTCCTACGAGCAGTACTTC | CASSLGTGISYEQYF
TRBD1 | TRBJ2-2 | - | TRBV11-2 | TGTGCCAGCAGCTTACTCGGGACAGGAAGCACCGGGGAGCTGTTTTTT | CASSLLGTGSTGELFF
TRBD1 | TRBJ1-4 | - | TRBV2 | TGTGCCAGCAGTGATGAACAGGGGGCAGGTGGAAAACTGTTTTTT | CASSDEQGAGGKLFF
TRBD1 | TRBJ2-1 | once | TRBV4-1 | TGCGCCAGCAGCCTCGGACAGGGTTTGGGTGAGCAGTTCTTC | CASSLGQGLGEQFF